The rows below give T cell receptor beta chains drawn from one sample of a study of shared clonotypes between healthy human individuals. Method: immunoSEQ multiplex PCR; TCRdb's copy keeps in-frame clones and lacks some. The sample has about 110,000 clones; around two thirds are singletons. The source material was memory CD8+ T cells sorted from blood. These receptors were taken from a woman aged 25 to 45 in good health. CDR3s include the opening cysteine and the closing phenylalanine or tryptophan. D genes are given only for firm matches. Size tells how often a clone was seen (once, few, many) or the class of an expanded clone, and some rows leave it out.

size	J	D	V	DNA	CDR3
NA	TRBJ1-3	TRBD1	TRBV6-1	TGTGCCAGCAGTGAAGCACCGGGACAGGGGGGAAACACCATATATTTT	CASSEAPGQGGNTIYF
NA	TRBJ2-2	TRBD2	TRBV5-4	TGTGCCAGCAGCCCTCGGACTAGCGGAGAGGGCGGGGAGCTGTTTTTT	CASSPRTSGEGGELFF
NA	TRBJ2-2	NA	TRBV19	TGTGCCAGTAGTATATGGGCCGCGGGAAGCACCGGGGAGCTGTTTTTT	CASSIWAAGSTGELFF
NA	TRBJ1-5	NA	TRBV4-2	TGTGCCAGCAGCCAAGGGGAGGGAGGCGCTAATCAGCCCCAGCATTTT	CASSQGEGGANQPQHF
NA	TRBJ2-2	NA	TRBV25-1	TGTGCCAGCAGTGAGCCGCCTGGGACACCGAACACCGGGGAGCTGTTTTTT	CASSEPPGTPNTGELFF
once	TRBJ1-1	TRBD1	TRBV30	TGTGCCTGGAGTCTTACCCCGGGACAGGGGTTTTGGACTGAAGCTTTCTTT	CAWSLTPGQGFWTEAFF
NA	TRBJ2-3	TRBD2	TRBV7-9	TGTGCCAGCAGCTCCAGGGGACTAGCGGGAGGGCCTGATACGCAGTATTTT	CASSSRGLAGGPDTQYF
NA	TRBJ2-7	TRBD2	TRBV10-2	TGCGCCAGCAGCGGACTAGCGGGCTACGAGCAGTACTTC	CASSGLAGYEQYF
NA	TRBJ2-7	NA	TRBV27	TGTGCCAGCAGTATAGCACACTCCTACGAGCAGTACTTC	CASSIAHSYEQYF
NA	TRBJ1-2	NA	TRBV7-9	TGTGCCAGCAGCTTTCCAGGGAGACTTGGCTACACCTTC	CASSFPGRLGYTF
few	TRBJ1-1	NA	TRBV28	TGTGCCAGCAGTACCCTTGGGGAAGCTTTCTTT	CASSTLGEAFF
NA	TRBJ1-4	TRBD1	TRBV27	TGTGCCAGCAGTTTAGGACAGGGGGCGATCCCATTGTTTTTT	CASSLGQGAIPLFF
NA	TRBJ2-7	NA	TRBV27	TGTGCCAGCAGTTGGCAGGGGCCGAGGGGCGAGCAGTACTTC	CASSWQGPRGEQYF
few	TRBJ2-7	NA	TRBV9	TGTGCCAGCAGCGTAGATGGAATCTACGAGCAGTACTTC	CASSVDGIYEQYF
NA	TRBJ2-3	TRBD2	TRBV15	TGTGCCACCAGCAGAGGTTCTAGCGGGAATGTAGATACGCAGTATTTT	CATSRGSSGNVDTQYF
NA	TRBJ1-1	NA	TRBV5-4	TGTGCCAGCAGCCAAGGGGACGAGAGCACTGAAGCTTTCTTT	CASSQGDESTEAFF
NA	TRBJ1-1	NA	TRBV9	TGTGCCAGCAGCGTAGCTTGGGGGACCGCTGAAGCTTTCTTT	CASSVAWGTAEAFF
NA	TRBJ2-5	TRBD2	TRBV6-4	TGTGCCAGCAGTGACTCTAGCGGGGCAGGGCAAGAGACCCAGTACTTC	CASSDSSGAGQETQYF
many	TRBJ2-2	NA	TRBV18	TGTGCCAGCTCACCCATGGACAGCGGGGCCGGGGAGCTGTTTTTT	CASSPMDSGAGELFF
NA	TRBJ1-1	NA	TRBV28	TGTGCCAGCAGCCGAACTCGAACAGGGTTCGGGGCTTTCTTT	CASSRTRTGFGAFF
once	TRBJ2-7	TRBD1	TRBV4-1	TGCGCCAGCAGCCATCCGGCGACAGGGGGCTACGAGCAGTACTTC	CASSHPATGGYEQYF
NA	TRBJ1-1	TRBD1	TRBV28	TGTGCCAGCAGTACGACGACCACAGGGGTCAGGAACACTGAAGCTTTCTTT	CASSTTTTGVRNTEAFF
NA	TRBJ1-1	NA	TRBV7-8	TGTGCCAGCAGCTTAGGAGGGACGCCTCGCCGGGAGGCTTTCTTT	CASSLGGTPRREAFF
NA	TRBJ2-7	NA	TRBV2	TGTGCCAGCCGGGACACCATACCCTACGAGCAGTACTTC	CASRDTIPYEQYF
NA	TRBJ2-1	NA	TRBV19	TGTGCCAGTAGTCACAAAACCGGCCCCGGCGGAGATGAGCAGTTCTTC	CASSHKTGPGGDEQFF
once	TRBJ2-5	NA	TRBV11-2	TGTGCCATCAGAAAGGAGACCCAGTACTTC	CAIRKETQYF
NA	TRBJ2-1	TRBD1	TRBV6-6	TGTGCCAGCAGATCCGGGACAGGGGTGGACAATGAGCAGTTCTTC	CASRSGTGVDNEQFF
NA	TRBJ2-1	NA	TRBV7-9	TGTGCCAGCAGCTTAGGTGGGAGAGGGTTCTGGGATGAGCAGTTCTTC	CASSLGGRGFWDEQFF
few	TRBJ2-3	TRBD2	TRBV9	TGTGCCAGCAGCGTAGGAACGGGAGGGCCAACAGATACGCAGTATTTT	CASSVGTGGPTDTQYF
few	TRBJ1-1	NA	TRBV14	TGTGCCAGCAGCCAAGGGAACACAAGGAGAGCTTTCTTT	CASSQGNTRRAFF
once	TRBJ1-2	NA	TRBV10-2	TGCGCCAGCAGTGAATCGTGGGGGCTGGGAGGCTACACCTTC	CASSESWGLGGYTF
many	TRBJ2-2	NA	TRBV19	TGTGCCAGTAGTATATACCTTAATCCCGGGGAGCTGTTTTTT	CASSIYLNPGELFF
NA	TRBJ1-1	TRBD1	TRBV27	TGTGCCAGCAGTTTGTCTGGGACAGGGACCACTGAAGCTTTCTTT	CASSLSGTGTTEAFF
NA	TRBJ2-1	NA	TRBV30	TGTGCCTGGAGTGGAGAGGAATACAATGAGCAGTTCTTC	CAWSGEEYNEQFF
few	TRBJ2-7	NA	TRBV7-9	TGTGCCAGCAGCATCTACAGGGATGGGGCTGACGAGCAGTACTTC	CASSIYRDGADEQYF
NA	TRBJ1-1	NA	TRBV19	TGTGCCAGTAGTATGGCGGGGCAGATGAACACTGAAGCTTTCTTT	CASSMAGQMNTEAFF
NA	TRBJ2-7	TRBD1	TRBV5-5	TGTGCCAGCGCCAGTATGGACAGGGGCGCCGAGCAGTACTTC	CASASMDRGAEQYF
NA	TRBJ2-2	NA	TRBV5-6	TGTGCCAGCAGCTCGACGCCGGGATTACCCAGCGGGGAGCTGTTTTTT	CASSSTPGLPSGELFF
NA	TRBJ2-1	NA	TRBV7-9	TGTGCCAGCAGCGACCTTTCTACAGGGTCATACAATGAGCAGTTCTTC	CASSDLSTGSYNEQFF
few	TRBJ2-4	NA	TRBV2	TGTGCCAGCAAGGCGGAAATAGCCAAAAACATTCAGTACTTC	CASKAEIAKNIQYF
NA	TRBJ1-6	NA	TRBV23-1	TGCGCCAGCAGTGTACGAGAGAATTGGGCACCCCTCCACTTT	CASSVRENWAPLHF